The 13 T cell receptor beta chains listed next were all sequenced from one sample in a study of cytomegalovirus exposure and HLA in healthy donors (dated by TCRdb to about 2017). Library prep was done by the immunoSEQ multiplex PCR assay. The multiplex PCR relied on a mix of 60 forward primers for TCR Vbeta segments and 13 reverse primers for TCR Jbeta segments. TCRdb limited this immuneACCESS table to in-frame rearrangements with V and J called. A share of clones is missing; checked studies link under half to unresolved V genes, and the rest is unexplained. The sample data list about 280,000 clones, and about 90% of these were observed just once. Less than 2.5% of the sample comes from the top ten. The sample consisted of PBMCs. Receptors originate from a woman between 18 and 29 years old in good health and CMV-seronegative.

V and J are TRBV5-1 and TRBJ2-1; weak D call: TRBD1 (6 bases). Looked up from germline, CDR1 is SGHRS and CDR2 is YFSETQ. The CDR3 is 18 residues long. The V end lost 2 bases, the J end lost 2 bases, and 20 bases lay between the germline ends. CDR3 loop: CASSFPRQVEKTYNEQFF. The CDR3 nucleotides read TGCGCCAGCAGCTTCCCTCGACAGGTGGAAAAAACCTACAATGAGCAGTTCTTC.

The chain carries TRBV9 and TRBJ1-2, with D hard to call. CDR3 length equals 16 residues. Trimming pared 0 bases from V and 4 bases from J, leaving 16 bases between. CDR1 SGDLS and CDR2 YYNGEE come from the germline V gene. The CDR3 DNA reads as TGTGCCAGCAGCGTAGCTTGGGGAGGAGGGCCCTATGGCTACACCTTC. This sequence encodes CASSVAWGGGPYGYTF.

The chain uses TRBV19 and TRBJ2-5; perhaps TRBD2 as D (6 bases). The DNA end is a closer match to TRBJ2-7, so the J assignment may be wrong. CDR3 length: 12 amino acids. Germline-derived CDR1 and CDR2 are LNHDA and SQIVND (reference sequence). In nucleotides, the CDR3 is TGTGCCAGTAATGATGGGGGGTACGAGCAGTACTTC. Its translation: CASNDGGYEQYF.

The chain has TRBV5-1 and TRBJ1-1; 9 bases agree with TRBD1. The germline CDR1 and CDR2 sequences are SGHRS and YFSETQ. V dropped 4 bases and J dropped 1; count of bases not matched to a gene: 11. This CDR3 has 17 amino acids. For the CDR3, the DNA is TGCGCCAGCAGCACACTCGGACAGGGGAGAAGGAACACTGAAGCTTTCTTT. It translates to CASSTLGQGRRNTEAFF.

V is TRBV2 and J is TRBJ1-1, with 7 bases identical to TRBD1. Germline assignment: CDR1 SNHLY and CDR2 FYNNEI. CDR3 length: 15 residues. The ends lost 8 bases at V and 4 bases at J; junction bases unmatched: 13. The CDR3 sequence: CASGGSGGFRTEAFF. The CDR3 nucleotides read TGTGCCAGCGGTGGTTCAGGGGGTTTTCGCACTGAAGCTTTCTTT.

A few counts support this clone. The chain links TRBV5-6 to TRBJ1-2; D unclear. Germline V lookup: CDR1 SGHDT, CDR2 YYEEEE. Trimming took off 0 bases at V and 8 bases at J, with 11 bases between the two ends. The CDR3 spans 13 residues. In DNA form, the CDR3 reads TGTGCCAGCAGCTTGGCCAACGAGCGGGGCTACACCTTC. The encoded protein is CASSLANERGYTF.

The chain couples TRBV6-1 to TRBJ2-7; D call uncertain. The germline gives CDR1 MNHNS, CDR2 SASEGT. The length of the CDR3 is 12 residues. V lost 3 bases and J lost 6, with 9 bases in between. CDR3 DNA: TGTGCCAGCAGTGAGGCAGGCGCCGAGCAGTACTTC. This codes for CASSEAGAEQYF.

This rearrangement joins TRBV9 to TRBJ2-1, with TRBD1 identical over 10 bases. The junction had 15 bases not matched to a gene; V was cut back by 3 bases and J by 0 bases. This CDR3 comprises 20 residues. Germline V lookup: CDR1 SGDLS, CDR2 YYNGEE. The CDR3 is CASSAWAGTGERSSYNEQFF. DNA for the CDR3: TGTGCCAGCAGCGCGTGGGCCGGGACAGGGGAACGGAGCTCCTACAATGAGCAGTTCTTC.

This chain uses TRBV6-5 with TRBJ2-3; 9 positions agree with TRBD2. Germline CDR1 MNHEY, CDR2 SVGAGI. CDR3 size: 15 residues. V trimming: 5 bases; J trimming: 4 bases; junction bases outside the gene matches: 7. The chain's CDR3 is CASSRSGGGPDTQYF. CDR3 sequence (DNA): TGTGCCAGCAGTCGTAGCGGGGGAGGACCAGATACGCAGTATTTT.

The chain combines TRBV14 with TRBJ2-2; a possible D gene is TRBD2 (6 bases). Per the germline V gene, CDR1 is SGHDN and CDR2 is FVKESK. The V gene lost 2 bases and the J gene lost 3 bases, with 7 bases spanning the gap. CDR3 length equals 14 residues. CDR3 sequence (DNA): TGTGCCAGCAGCCAACGGGGGTACACCGGGGAGCTGTTTTTT. Protein: CASSQRGYTGELFF.

The J gene is TRBJ2-3, the V gene TRBV5-1; no reliable D call. V lost 0 bases and J 0 bases, leaving 8 bases between the germline ends. The germline CDR1 and CDR2 sequences are SGHRS and YFSETQ. The CDR3 is made up of 15 amino acids. The CDR3 DNA reads as TGCGCCAGCAGCTTGGGAGAATTTAGCACAGATACGCAGTATTTT. Its translation is CASSLGEFSTDTQYF. The entire variable domain, with the rest obtained from reference TRBV5-1 and TRBJ2-3, is as follows: KAGVTQTPRYLIKTRGQQVTLSCSPISGHRSVSWYQQTPGQGLQFLFEYFSETQRNKGNFPGRFSGRQFSNSRSEMNVSTLELGDSALYLCASSLGEFSTDTQYFGPGTRLTVL.

J is TRBJ2-6 and V is TRBV13, with a tentative D call TRBD1 (6 bases). The germline CDR1 and CDR2 sequences are PRHDT and FYEKMQ (reference sequence). This CDR3 has 17 amino acids. V lost 5 bases, J lost 1 base, and 15 bases lay in between. The CDR3 region has the DNA TGTGCCAGCAGCATACTATCACAGGGTTCTGGGGCCAACGTCCTGACTTTC. Protein: CASSILSQGSGANVLTF.

The gene calls are TRBV6-6 and TRBJ1-5; tentative D call: TRBD1 (5 bases). The CDR3 sequence is 15 residues long. Germline CDR1 MNHNY, CDR2 SVGAGI (reference sequence). V gave up 6 bases and J gave up 0 bases, with 12 bases separating them. CDR3 DNA: TGTGCCAGCAGCGGTTCAGGGTATAGCAATCAGCCCCAGCATTTT. It is translated as CASSGSGYSNQPQHF.